This TCR beta chain was identified in a study of T-cell memory formation after mild COVID-19. Study information: TCR clusters showed largely donor specificity. The study, taken as a whole, reports: Mainly CM and EM harbored the contracting CD4+ clones; mainly EMRA harbored the CD8+ ones.

Points on this clonotype: Antigen specificity is unknown.

V was clipped by 3 bases and J by 1 base, with 9 bases between them. The CDR3 has 14 amino acids. Per germline, CDR1 SNHLY and CDR2 FYNNEI. 5'RACE with constant-segment primers built TCRalpha and TCRbeta cDNA libraries with UMIs. TCRdb passed the 5' RACE reads through MiXCR, listing each CDR3 protein once. Among around 340,000 distinct CDR3 sequences listed, around 21% were seen once. The sequence derives from an adult woman who had mild COVID-19 (a few samples of this study predate the infection). Cell type and time point are not known. Sequences were obtained from PBMCs or a T cell subset sorted from them (not recorded which). This sequence joins TRBV2 and TRBJ2-5, with D maybe TRBD2 (5 bases). The CDR3 here is CASSERASQETQYF. The DNA of the CDR3 is TGTGCCAGCAGTGAGAGGGCCAGCCAAGAGACCCAGTACTTC.